Each of the 9 T cell receptor beta chains below was sequenced from the same sample in a study of blood T cell repertoires in COVID-19. This table comes from immunoSEQ multiplex PCR, and its TCRdb copy is limited to in-frame clones, with some not included. The table lists more than 200,000 clones, about 91% of them singletons, with roughly 6% in the top ten. The sample taken for sequencing was peripheral blood. The origin of the receptors is a woman under 40 with COVID-19, enrolled during active disease.

The chain is built from TRBV5-1 and TRBJ2-5; 9 bases line up with TRBD2. Germline V gene lookup returns CDR1 SGHRS and CDR2 YFSETQ. With 3 bases clipped from V and 2 bases from J, the junction kept 2 bases outside the gene matches. The CDR3 spans 14 residues. In DNA form, the CDR3 reads TGCGCCAGCAGCTCAAGCGGGAGGCAAGAGACCCAGTACTTC. Translating it yields CASSSSGRQETQYF.

The chain recombines TRBV5-1 with TRBJ2-3; 8 bases are shared with TRBD2. The junction had 4 bases not matched to a gene; V was cut back by 1 base and J by 3 bases. The germline CDR1 and CDR2 sequences are SGHRS and YFSETQ. The CDR3 is 15 amino acids. CDR3 sequence: CASSLYERGTDTQYF. The CDR3 region has the DNA TGCGCCAGCAGCTTGTATGAGCGGGGGACAGATACGCAGTATTTT.

The rearrangement links TRBV6-5 to TRBJ1-1, with a tentative D call TRBD1 (6 bases). Germline V lookup: CDR1 MNHEY, CDR2 SVGAGI. V shed 5 bases and J shed 1 base, with 11 bases lying between them. CDR3 length: 14 residues. The CDR3 DNA sequence: TGTGCCAGCAGTAGAATACAGGGGAACACTGAAGCTTTCTTT. Amino acids: CASSRIQGNTEAFF.

This clone showed up just once. The gene calls are TRBV29-1 and TRBJ2-1; TRBD2 matches 11 bases. Germline assignment: CDR1 SQVTM and CDR2 ANQGSEA. The CDR3 sequence is 14 residues long. Trimming cost V 5 bases and J 8 bases; bases outside gene matches: 8. The DNA for the CDR3 is TGCAGCGTTATTAGCGGGAGGGCCGGTCATGAGCAGTTCTTC. Residues: CSVISGRAGHEQFF.

This chain joins TRBV11-3 and TRBJ2-1; the match to TRBD1 covers 9 bases. CDR1 and CDR2 (germline): SGHNT, YENEEA. This CDR3 comprises 16 residues. Trimming at V came to 5 bases and at J to 7 bases, leaving 12 bases not matched to a gene. CDR3 in DNA: TGTGCCAGCAGCATGGACAGGGGATCGCGGGGTAATGAGCAGTTCTTC. The encoded protein is CASSMDRGSRGNEQFF.

The gene calls are TRBV4-2 and TRBJ2-1; D gene ambiguous. Germline V CDR1 and CDR2: LGHNA, YNFKEQ. With 1 base removed from V and 4 bases from J, the gap between germline ends came to 17 bases. The CDR3 has 17 amino acids. CDR3 nucleotide sequence: TGTGCCAGCAGCCAAGCGGTGGGCCTCCCTAAGTACAATGAGCAGTTCTTC. Translation: CASSQAVGLPKYNEQFF.

The chain joins TRBV19 to TRBJ2-2, with a weak D call TRBD1 (5 bases). Per germline, CDR1 LNHDA and CDR2 SQIVND (reference sequence). The CDR3 is made up of 15 amino acids. Trimming left V 4 bases short and J 0 bases short, with 9 bases between. The CDR3 sequence: CASSRQITNTGELFF. The CDR3 DNA reads TGTGCCAGTAGTAGACAGATAACGAACACCGGGGAGCTGTTTTTT.

The J gene is TRBJ2-1, the V gene TRBV24-1; D is perhaps TRBD1 (6 bases). In germline, CDR1 is KGHDR, CDR2 SFDVKD. This CDR3 comprises 14 residues. V was shortened by 5 bases and J by 1 base, with 8 bases between the two germline ends. CDR3 loop: CATSAGQSYNEQFF. Written as DNA, the CDR3 is TGTGCCACCAGTGCCGGACAGTCCTACAATGAGCAGTTCTTC.

This clone was observed a single time. The genes are TRBV5-1 and TRBJ2-1; the D gene is possibly TRBD2 (5 bases). Per the germline V gene, CDR1 is SGHRS and CDR2 is YFSETQ. The CDR3 length is 16 residues. The germline V and J ends were trimmed by 0 bases and 1 base, with 11 bases remaining between them. In nucleotides, the CDR3 is TGCGCCAGCAGCTTGGCCTCCGGGGTTTCCTACAATGAGCAGTTCTTC. Protein product: CASSLASGVSYNEQFF.